This entry is about one T cell receptor (beta chain). This record belongs to a study of blood T cell repertoires in COVID-19. This table comes from immunoSEQ multiplex PCR, and its TCRdb copy is limited to in-frame clones, with some not included. This table holds tens of thousands of clones, 75% to 85% found once. Germline CDR1 reads MNHEY; CDR2 reads SVGEGT. The CDR3 extends over 19 amino acids. Trimming shortened V by 2 bases and J by 0 bases, and 23 bases separated the two germline ends. The chain combines TRBV6-2 or TRBV6-3 with TRBJ2-7; weak D call: TRBD2 (5 bases). This TCR was recovered from a human donor in a cohort sampled during active COVID-19. The specimen sequenced was peripheral blood. The DNA of the CDR3 is TGTGCCAGCAGTTACGTGGCAGTACTCCGAGACGGACTCTCCTACGAGCAGTACTTC. Translated, it gives CASSYVAVLRDGLSYEQYF.